The sample holds a few counts of the clone carrying this T cell receptor beta chain. Antigen: not known. The entry originates in a study of shared clonotypes between healthy human individuals. CDR3 length: 15 residues. V was cut by 8 bases and J by 1 base, with 17 bases left in between. Germline lookup yields CDR1 LNHDA and CDR2 SQIVND (reference sequence). General study results and limits: What naive subsets generally showed was a larger estimated richness than memory subsets showed.

Method: immunoSEQ multiplex PCR; TCRdb's copy keeps in-frame clones and lacks some. The table lists fewer than 850,000 clones, 72% of them singletons, with approximately 1.8% in the top ten. Material: memory CD4+ T cells sorted from blood. Subset specified: CD45RA-negative fraction. The J gene is TRBJ1-1, the V gene TRBV19; weak D call: TRBD1 (6 bases). The receptor was derived from a woman in her 30s in good health. CDR3 in amino acids: CASQSADSQNTEAFF. For the CDR3, the DNA is TGTGCCAGTCAATCCGCGGACAGCCAGAACACTGAAGCTTTCTTT.